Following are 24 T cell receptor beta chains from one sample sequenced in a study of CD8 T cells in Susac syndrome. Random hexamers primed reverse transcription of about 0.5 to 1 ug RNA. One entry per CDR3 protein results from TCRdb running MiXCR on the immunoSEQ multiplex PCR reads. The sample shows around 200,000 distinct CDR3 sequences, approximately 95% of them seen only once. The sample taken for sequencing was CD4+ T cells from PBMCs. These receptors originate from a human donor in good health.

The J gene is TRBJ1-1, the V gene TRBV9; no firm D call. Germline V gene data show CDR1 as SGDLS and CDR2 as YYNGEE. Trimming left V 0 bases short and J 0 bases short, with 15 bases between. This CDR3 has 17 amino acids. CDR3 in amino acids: CASSVDRGGMMNTEAFF. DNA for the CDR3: TGTGCCAGCAGCGTAGATCGTGGAGGCATGATGAACACTGAAGCTTTCTTT.

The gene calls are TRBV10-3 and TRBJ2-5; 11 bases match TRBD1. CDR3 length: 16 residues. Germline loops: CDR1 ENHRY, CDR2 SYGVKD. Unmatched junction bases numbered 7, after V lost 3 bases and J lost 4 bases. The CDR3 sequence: CAISDSGQGAGETQYF. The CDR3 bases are TGTGCCATCAGTGATTCCGGACAGGGGGCTGGAGAGACCCAGTACTTC.

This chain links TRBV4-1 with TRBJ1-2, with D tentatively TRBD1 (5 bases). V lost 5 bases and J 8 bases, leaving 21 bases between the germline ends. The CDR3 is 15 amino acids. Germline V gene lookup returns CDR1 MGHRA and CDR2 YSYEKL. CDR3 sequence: CASSEILQGGVGYTF. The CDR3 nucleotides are TGCGCCAGCAGCGAAATCCTTCAGGGCGGAGTAGGCTACACCTTC.

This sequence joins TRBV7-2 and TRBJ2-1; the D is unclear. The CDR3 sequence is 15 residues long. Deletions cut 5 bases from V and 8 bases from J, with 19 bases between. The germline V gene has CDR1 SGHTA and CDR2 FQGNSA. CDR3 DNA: TGTGCCAGCAGCCCTCCCCTGAGAGCTGTCTATGAGCAGTTCTTC. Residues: CASSPPLRAVYEQFF.

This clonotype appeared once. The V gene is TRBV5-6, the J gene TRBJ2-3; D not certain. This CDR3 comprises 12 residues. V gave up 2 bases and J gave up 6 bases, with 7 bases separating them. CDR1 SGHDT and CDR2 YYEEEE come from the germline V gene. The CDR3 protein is CASSFDPDTQYF. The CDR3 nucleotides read TGTGCCAGCAGCTTTGACCCCGATACGCAGTATTTT.

This CDR3 is CSASPASGGTQYF. CDR3 nucleotide sequence: TGCAGTGCTAGTCCGGCTAGCGGGGGGACCCAGTACTTC. V is TRBV20-1 and J is TRBJ2-5; 10 bases map to TRBD2. With 3 bases clipped from V and 7 bases from J, the junction kept 5 bases outside the gene matches. This CDR3 contains 13 residues. The germline V gene has CDR1 DFQATT and CDR2 SNEGSKA (reference sequence).

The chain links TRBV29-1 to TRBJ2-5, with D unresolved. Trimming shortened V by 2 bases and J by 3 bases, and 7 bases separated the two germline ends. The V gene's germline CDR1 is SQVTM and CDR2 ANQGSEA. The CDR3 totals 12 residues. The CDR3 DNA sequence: TGCAGCGTTGAACAGCGAAAAGAGACCCAGTACTTC. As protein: CSVEQRKETQYF.

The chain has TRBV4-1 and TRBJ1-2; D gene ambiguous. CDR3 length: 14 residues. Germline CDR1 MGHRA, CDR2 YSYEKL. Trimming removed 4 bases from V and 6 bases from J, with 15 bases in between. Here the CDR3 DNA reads TGCGCCAGCAGCCTTCGGGTTCGGGGAGATGGCTACACCTTC. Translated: CASSLRVRGDGYTF.

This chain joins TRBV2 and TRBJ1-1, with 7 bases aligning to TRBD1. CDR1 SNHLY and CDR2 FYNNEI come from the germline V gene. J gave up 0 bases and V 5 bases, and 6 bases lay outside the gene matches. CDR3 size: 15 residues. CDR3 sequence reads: CASSRGGYMNTEAFF. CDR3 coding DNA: TGTGCCAGCAGTCGAGGGGGCTACATGAACACTGAAGCTTTCTTT. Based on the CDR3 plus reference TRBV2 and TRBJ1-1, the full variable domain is EPEVTQTPSHQVTQMGQEVILRCVPISNHLYFYWYRQILGQKVEFLVSFYNNEISEKSEIFDDQFSVERPDGSNFTLKIRSTKLEDSAMYFCASSRGGYMNTEAFFGQGTRLTVV.

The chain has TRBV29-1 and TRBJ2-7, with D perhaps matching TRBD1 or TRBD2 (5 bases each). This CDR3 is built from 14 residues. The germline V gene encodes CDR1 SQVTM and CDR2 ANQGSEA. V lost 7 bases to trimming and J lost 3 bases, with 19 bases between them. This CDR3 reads CSATFRDEYYEQYF. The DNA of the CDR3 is TGCAGCGCAACTTTCCGGGACGAGTACTACGAGCAGTACTTC.

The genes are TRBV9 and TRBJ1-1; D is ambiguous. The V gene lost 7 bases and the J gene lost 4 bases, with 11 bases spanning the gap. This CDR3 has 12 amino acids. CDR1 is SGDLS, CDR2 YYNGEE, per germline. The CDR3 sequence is CASGLVGTEAFF. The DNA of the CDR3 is TGTGCCAGCGGACTGGTAGGCACTGAAGCTTTCTTT.

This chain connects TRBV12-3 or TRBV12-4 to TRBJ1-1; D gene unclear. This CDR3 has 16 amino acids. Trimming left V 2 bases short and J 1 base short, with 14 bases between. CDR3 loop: CASSLLADGRNTEAFF. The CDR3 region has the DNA TGTGCCAGCAGTTTACTTGCCGACGGACGGAACACTGAAGCTTTCTTT.

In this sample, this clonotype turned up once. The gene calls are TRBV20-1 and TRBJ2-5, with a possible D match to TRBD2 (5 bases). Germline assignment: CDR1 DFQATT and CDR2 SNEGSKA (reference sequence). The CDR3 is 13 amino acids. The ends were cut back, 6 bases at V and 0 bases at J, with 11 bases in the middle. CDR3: CSAPLDHQETQYF. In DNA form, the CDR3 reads TGCAGTGCCCCACTAGATCACCAAGAGACCCAGTACTTC.

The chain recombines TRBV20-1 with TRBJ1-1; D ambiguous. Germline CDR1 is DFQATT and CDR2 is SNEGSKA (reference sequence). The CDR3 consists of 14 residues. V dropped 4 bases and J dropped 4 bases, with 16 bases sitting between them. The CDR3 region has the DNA TGCAGTGCTATACTGGGATCAGGCAGCACTGAAGCTTTCTTT. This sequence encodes CSAILGSGSTEAFF.

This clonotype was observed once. CDR3 loop: CSARRGSYNEQFF. DNA of the CDR3: TGCAGTGCTAGACGGGGGTCCTACAATGAGCAGTTCTTC. J is TRBJ2-1 and V is TRBV20-1, with D possibly TRBD2 on 6 matching bases. The CDR3 has 13 residues. Germline CDR1 is DFQATT and CDR2 is SNEGSKA (reference sequence). V lost 2 bases to trimming and J lost 1 base, with 6 bases between them.

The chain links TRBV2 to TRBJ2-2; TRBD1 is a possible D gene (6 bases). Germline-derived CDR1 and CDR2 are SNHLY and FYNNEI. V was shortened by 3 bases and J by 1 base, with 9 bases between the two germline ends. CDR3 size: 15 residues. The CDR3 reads CASSEGRGNTGELFF. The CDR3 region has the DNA TGTGCCAGCAGTGAGGGCAGGGGGAACACCGGGGAGCTGTTTTTT.

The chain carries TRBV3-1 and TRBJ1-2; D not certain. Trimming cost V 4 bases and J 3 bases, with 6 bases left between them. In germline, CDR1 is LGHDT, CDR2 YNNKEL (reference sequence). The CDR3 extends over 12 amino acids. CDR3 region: CASSPSYYGYTF. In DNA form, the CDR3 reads TGTGCCAGCAGCCCCAGCTACTATGGCTACACCTTC.

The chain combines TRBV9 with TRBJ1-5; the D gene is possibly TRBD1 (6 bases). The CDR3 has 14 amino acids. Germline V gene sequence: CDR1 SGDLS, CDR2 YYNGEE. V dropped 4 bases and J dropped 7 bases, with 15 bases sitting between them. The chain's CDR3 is CASSSSLGGQPQHF. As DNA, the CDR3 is TGTGCCAGCAGCTCCTCTCTAGGGGGACAGCCCCAGCATTTT.

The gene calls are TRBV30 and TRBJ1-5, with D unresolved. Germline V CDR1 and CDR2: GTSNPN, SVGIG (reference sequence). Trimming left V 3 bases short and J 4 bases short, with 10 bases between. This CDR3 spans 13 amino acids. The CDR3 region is CAWSGSRNQPQHF. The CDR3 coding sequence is TGTGCCTGGAGCGGCTCCAGGAATCAGCCCCAGCATTTT.

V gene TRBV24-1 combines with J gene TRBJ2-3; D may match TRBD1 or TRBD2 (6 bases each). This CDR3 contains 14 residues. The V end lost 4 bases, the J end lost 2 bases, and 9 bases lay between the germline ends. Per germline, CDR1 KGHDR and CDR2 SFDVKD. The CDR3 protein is CATSEGGTTDTQYF. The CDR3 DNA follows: TGTGCCACCAGTGAAGGGGGGACCACAGATACGCAGTATTTT.

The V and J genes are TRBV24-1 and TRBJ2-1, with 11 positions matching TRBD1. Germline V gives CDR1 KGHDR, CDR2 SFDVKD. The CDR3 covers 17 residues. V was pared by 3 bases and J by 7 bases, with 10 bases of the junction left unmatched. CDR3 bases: TGTGCCACCAGTGATCCGGACCGGGACAGGGGGTTAAATGAGCAGTTCTTC. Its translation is CATSDPDRDRGLNEQFF.

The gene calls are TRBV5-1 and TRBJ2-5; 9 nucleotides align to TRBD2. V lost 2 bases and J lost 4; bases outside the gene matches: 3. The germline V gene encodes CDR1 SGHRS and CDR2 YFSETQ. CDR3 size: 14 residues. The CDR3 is CASSLLLAGETQYF. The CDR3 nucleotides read TGCGCCAGCAGCTTATTACTAGCGGGAGAGACCCAGTACTTC.

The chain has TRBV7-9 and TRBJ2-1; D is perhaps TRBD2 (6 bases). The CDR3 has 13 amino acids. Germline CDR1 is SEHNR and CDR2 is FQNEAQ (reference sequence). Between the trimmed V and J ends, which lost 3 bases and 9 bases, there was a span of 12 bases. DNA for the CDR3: TGTGCCAGCAGCTTCAGACTAGGTCCTGAGCAGTTCTTC. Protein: CASSFRLGPEQFF.

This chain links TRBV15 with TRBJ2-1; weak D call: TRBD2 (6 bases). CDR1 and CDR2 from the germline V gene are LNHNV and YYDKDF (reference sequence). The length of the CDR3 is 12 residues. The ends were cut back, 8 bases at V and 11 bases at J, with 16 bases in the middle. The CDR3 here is CATGKYREKQFF. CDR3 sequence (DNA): TGTGCCACCGGAAAATACCGGGAGAAGCAGTTCTTC.